The rows below give T cell receptor beta chains drawn from one sample of a study of molecular identifiers for immune sequencing clone quantification. MiXCR, run by TCRdb on the PCR reads, gives a single entry per CDR3 protein. The sample consists of around 480,000 distinct CDR3 sequences, about 26% of them appearing once. Sequences were obtained from naive CD8+ T cells from blood, with Jurkat cell RNA spiked in. The origin of the receptors is a human donor in good health. Some libraries in this study had Jurkat cell RNA spiked in. The CDR3 runs from the conserved cysteine through the conserved F or W. D genes are given only for firm matches. Expanded clones get a size class; other rows say once, few or many, or leave the size out.

>TRBV28|.|.|TRBJ2-1
CASRLWGGLSDNEQFF
TGTGCCAGCAGGTTATGGGGGGGGCTCTCGGACAATGAGCAGTTCTTC
>TRBV4-3|many|.|TRBJ1-1
CASSQGGRGATEAFF
TGCGCCAGCAGCCAAGGAGGCAGGGGAGCCACTGAAGCTTTCTTT
>TRBV12-3/TRBV12-4|many|TRBD1|TRBJ1-1
CASSGGGLNTEAFF
TGTGCCAGCAGTGGAGGGGGCTTGAACACTGAAGCTTTCTTT
>TRBV13|many|.|TRBJ2-2
CASSPFGPGSAGVEELFF
TGTGCCAGCAGCCCTTTTGGTCCGGGGAGCGCTGGGGTGGAGGAGCTGTTTTTT
>TRBV5-1|many|TRBD2|TRBJ2-3
CASSFSAGGYTDTQYF
TGCGCCAGCAGCTTCTCCGCGGGAGGTTACACAGATACGCAGTATTTT
>TRBV6-2/TRBV6-3|.|.|TRBJ2-3
CAILDRTDTQYF
TGTGCCATCCTAGACAGGACAGATACGCAGTATTTT
>TRBV4-1|few|.|TRBJ2-7
CASSDRISYEQYF
TGCGCCAGCTCGGACCGGATCTCCTACGAGCAGTACTTC
>TRBV4-2|few|TRBD1|TRBJ1-1
CASSQVPGQGLNTEAFF
TGTGCCAGCAGCCAGGTACCGGGACAGGGCTTGAACACTGAAGCTTTCTTT
>TRBV11-2|.|.|TRBJ2-7
CASSFLAGVGYEQYF
TGTGCCAGCAGCTTTTTGGCAGGGGTGGGTTACGAGCAGTACTTC
>TRBV30|.|.|TRBJ1-1
CAWRKAEAFF
TGTGCCTGGAGGAAGGCTGAAGCTTTCTTT
>TRBV5-6|.|.|TRBJ2-6
CASSFWVTGANVLTF
TGTGCCAGCAGCTTTTGGGTGACTGGGGCCAACGTCCTGACTTTC
>TRBV20-1|.|.|TRBJ2-5
CSADETEQETQYF
TGCAGTGCCGACGAGACTGAACAAGAGACCCAGTACTTC
>TRBV5-4|.|TRBD1|TRBJ2-3
CASSLLGGQGSTDTQYF
TGTGCCAGCAGCTTGCTTGGGGGACAGGGGAGCACAGATACGCAGTATTTT
>TRBV27|few|TRBD2|TRBJ2-3
CASNHMGLVPDTQYF
TGTGCCAGCAACCACATGGGACTAGTTCCAGATACGCAGTATTTT
>TRBV6-5|many|TRBD2|TRBJ2-5
CASSLGTTLETQYF
TGTGCCAGCAGTCTCGGGACTACCTTAGAGACCCAGTACTTC
>TRBV19|.|.|TRBJ2-3
CASSIREITDTQYF
TGTGCCAGTAGTATAAGGGAAATCACAGATACGCAGTATTTT
>TRBV11-2|.|.|TRBJ2-7
CASSLDVLAYEQYF
TGTGCCAGCAGCTTAGATGTCTTGGCCTACGAGCAGTACTTC
>TRBV12-3/TRBV12-4|few|.|TRBJ2-5
CASSLTATSRPQYF
TGTGCCAGCAGTCTCACCGCTACGTCCCGACCCCAGTACTTC
>TRBV3-1|.|TRBD2|TRBJ2-3
CASSQEGGLAITDTQYF
TGTGCCAGCAGCCAAGAAGGGGGACTAGCAATAACAGATACGCAGTATTTT
>TRBV23-1|.|.|TRBJ2-7
CASSPRWTYEQYF
TGCGCCAGCAGCCCACGGTGGACATACGAGCAGTACTTC
>TRBV5-6|.|.|TRBJ2-7
CASSLPPSYEQYF
TGTGCCAGCAGCTTGCCACCATCCTACGAGCAGTACTTC
>TRBV6-5|.|.|TRBJ1-1
CASSAARRNTEAFF
TGTGCCAGCAGCGCCGCACGGCGGAACACTGAAGCTTTCTTT
>TRBV3-1|.|.|TRBJ2-5
CASSQDLLGRFEETQYF
TGTGCCAGCAGCCAAGATCTACTAGGTAGATTCGAAGAGACCCAGTACTTC
>TRBV5-6|few|TRBD1|TRBJ1-1
CASSFYLTGADTEAFF
TGTGCCAGCAGCTTTTACTTGACAGGGGCCGACACTGAAGCTTTCTTT
>TRBV7-6|.|.|TRBJ1-1
CASGEQGSAEAFF
TGTGCCAGCGGCGAACAGGGTTCTGCTGAAGCTTTCTTT
>TRBV12-3/TRBV12-4|few|TRBD1|TRBJ1-1
CASSPSLGQGEAFF
TGTGCCAGCAGTCCTTCCCTGGGACAGGGAGAAGCTTTCTTT
>TRBV5-5|many|TRBD1|TRBJ2-6
CASSSKRQGEAGANVLTF
TGTGCCAGCAGTTCTAAAAGACAGGGGGAGGCTGGGGCCAACGTCCTGACTTTC
>TRBV27|few|.|TRBJ2-7
CASRIHSYEQYF
TGTGCCAGCCGAATACACTCCTACGAGCAGTACTTC
>TRBV19|few|.|TRBJ2-1
CASSIRVGLSPAYNEQFF
TGTGCCAGTAGTATCCGGGTAGGGCTCTCGCCCGCGTACAATGAGCAGTTCTTC
>TRBV9|many|.|TRBJ2-1
CASSVGSGINQYNEQFF
TGTGCCAGCAGCGTAGGTTCAGGGATCAATCAGTACAATGAGCAGTTCTTC
>TRBV12-3/TRBV12-4|few|TRBD1|TRBJ1-3
CASSPRDRAGNTIYF
TGTGCCAGCAGTCCCCGGGACAGGGCTGGAAACACCATATATTTT
>TRBV6-5|few|.|TRBJ2-3
CASSASRVGVGDTQYF
TGTGCCAGCAGCGCCTCCCGGGTTGGGGTTGGCGATACGCAGTATTTT